This T cell receptor beta chain appears in the sequencing data of a study of PD-1 and CTLA-4 blockade in melanoma. This clone was counted a single time. The protocol was immunoSEQ multiplex PCR, while the TCRdb copy is restricted to in-frame clones and leaves out a portion. The table shows about 18,000 clones, with 60% to 75% occurring only once. The starting material was CD8+ T cells from peripheral blood, obtained before anti-PD-1 treatment. The source of this sequence is a human donor with melanoma.

CDR3 sequence: CASTGGGTEAFF. As DNA, the CDR3 is TGTGCCAGTACAGGGGGTGGGACTGAAGCTTTCTTT. The gene calls are TRBV6-5 and TRBJ1-1; 8 positions agree with TRBD1. The CDR3 covers 12 residues. Germline V CDR1 and CDR2: MNHEY, SVGAGI. V shed 9 bases and J 5 bases; nucleotides not matched to a gene: 5.